This T cell receptor (beta chain) was profiled in a study of tumor and adjacent non-tumor tissue in lung cancer. Study background: Each sample yielded millions of productive TCRbeta reads on average. Study-wide results and limits: Higher tumor TCR diversity was associated with shorter survival.

Three rounds of nested PCR, following a modified ARM-PCR protocol, produced the TCRbeta library. Each CDR3 protein gets one entry after TCRdb re-called the multiplex PCR reads with MiXCR. Of 200,000 or so distinct CDR3 sequences in the sample, around 71% were seen once. V was shortened by 4 bases and J by 3 bases, with 20 bases between the two germline ends. The CDR3 spans 17 residues. The germline V gene encodes CDR1 SEHNR and CDR2 FQNEAQ (reference sequence). This sample's RNA came from whole unsorted tissue. Newly diagnosed lung cancer patients had thoracic surgery in China, August–late 2014, without prior chemotherapy. In regard to this clonotype: Its antigen remains unknown.

The sample consisted of lung tumor tissue. The clonotype comes from a man aged 55 to 70 with non-small cell lung cancer. V and J are TRBV7-9 and TRBJ2-3; a possible D gene is TRBD1 (5 bases). CDR3 region: CASSSTPRTKGTDTQYF. The CDR3, as DNA: TGTGCCAGCAGCTCCACCCCCCGGACAAAGGGTACAGATACGCAGTATTTT.